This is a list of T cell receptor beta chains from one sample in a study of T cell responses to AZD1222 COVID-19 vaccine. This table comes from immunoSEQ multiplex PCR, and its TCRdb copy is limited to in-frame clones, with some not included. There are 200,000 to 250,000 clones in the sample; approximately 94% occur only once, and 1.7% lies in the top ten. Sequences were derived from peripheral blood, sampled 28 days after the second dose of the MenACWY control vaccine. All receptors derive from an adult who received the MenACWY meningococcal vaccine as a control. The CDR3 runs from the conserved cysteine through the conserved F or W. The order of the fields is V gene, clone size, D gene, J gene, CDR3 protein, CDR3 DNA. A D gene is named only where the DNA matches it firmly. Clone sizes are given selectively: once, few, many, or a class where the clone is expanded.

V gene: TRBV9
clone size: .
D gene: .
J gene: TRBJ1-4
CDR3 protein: CASSSSGTGREKLFF
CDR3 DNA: TGTGCCAGCAGCTCATCCGGGACGGGCCGCGAAAAACTGTTTTTT

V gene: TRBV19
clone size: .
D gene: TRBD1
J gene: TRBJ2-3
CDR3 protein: CASSFRGQGTPDTQYF
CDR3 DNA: TGTGCCAGTAGTTTCAGGGGACAGGGTACCCCAGATACGCAGTATTTT

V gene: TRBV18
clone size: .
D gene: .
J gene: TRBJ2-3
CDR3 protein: CASSPSGDAFTDTQYF
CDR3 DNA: TGTGCCAGCTCACCATCGGGAGACGCATTCACAGATACGCAGTATTTT

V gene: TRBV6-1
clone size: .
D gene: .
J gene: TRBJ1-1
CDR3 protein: CASSESGNTEAFF
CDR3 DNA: TGTGCCAGCAGTGAGTCGGGGAACACTGAAGCTTTCTTT

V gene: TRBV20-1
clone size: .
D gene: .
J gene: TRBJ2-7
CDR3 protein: CSASILTTGEQYF
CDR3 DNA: TGCAGTGCTAGTATTTTAACTACAGGCGAGCAGTACTTC

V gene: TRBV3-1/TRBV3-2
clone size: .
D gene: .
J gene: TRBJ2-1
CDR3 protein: CASSPDPLGFCIF
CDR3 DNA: TGTGCCAGCAGCCCCGACCCGCTAGGATTTTGTATCTTC

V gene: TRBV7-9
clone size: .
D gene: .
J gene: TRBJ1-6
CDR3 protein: CASSSPGHRSPLHF
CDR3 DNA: TGTGCCAGCAGCTCGCCGGGACACCGTTCACCCCTCCACTTT

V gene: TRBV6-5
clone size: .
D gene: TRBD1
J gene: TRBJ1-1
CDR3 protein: CASRRTGQTEAFF
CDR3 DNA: TGTGCCAGCAGACGGACAGGTCAGACTGAAGCTTTCTTT

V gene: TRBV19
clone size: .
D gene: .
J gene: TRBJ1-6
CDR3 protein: CASTMGPVNSPLHF
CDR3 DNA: TGTGCCAGTACTATGGGGCCTGTTAATTCACCCCTCCACTTT

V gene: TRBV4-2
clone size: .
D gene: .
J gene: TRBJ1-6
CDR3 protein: CASSQSGFHNSPLHF
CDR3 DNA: TGTGCCAGCAGCCAATCAGGGTTCCATAATTCACCCCTCCACTTT

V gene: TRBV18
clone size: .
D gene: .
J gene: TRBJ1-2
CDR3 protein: CASSQTAGEEAYTF
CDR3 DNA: TGTGCCAGCTCACAGACTGCGGGGGAGGAGGCCTACACCTTC

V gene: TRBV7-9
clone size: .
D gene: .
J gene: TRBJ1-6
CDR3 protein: CASSLKGNSPLHF
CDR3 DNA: TGTGCCAGCAGCTTAAAGGGTAACTCACCCCTCCACTTT

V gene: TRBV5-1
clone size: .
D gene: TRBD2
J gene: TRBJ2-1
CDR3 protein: CASSPGGTRANEQFF
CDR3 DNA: TGCGCCAGCAGCCCGGGAGGGACAAGGGCGAATGAGCAGTTCTTC

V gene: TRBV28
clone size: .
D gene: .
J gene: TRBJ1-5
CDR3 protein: CASSLGFLIGQPQHF
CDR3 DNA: TGTGCCAGCAGTTTAGGGTTCCTCATAGGTCAGCCCCAGCATTTT

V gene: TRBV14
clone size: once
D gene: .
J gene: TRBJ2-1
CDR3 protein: CASSQDTGSSYNEQFF
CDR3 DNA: TGTGCCAGCAGCCAAGATACTGGAAGCTCCTACAATGAGCAGTTCTTC

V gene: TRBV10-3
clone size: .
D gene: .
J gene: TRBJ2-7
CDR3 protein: CAISAYTEGLYEQYF
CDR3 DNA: TGTGCCATCAGTGCCTACACCGAAGGGCTCTACGAGCAGTACTTC

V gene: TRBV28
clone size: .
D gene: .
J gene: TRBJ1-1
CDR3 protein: CASSSSQGSQPNTEAFF
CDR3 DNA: TGTGCCAGCAGTTCGAGTCAGGGCAGCCAACCGAACACTGAAGCTTTCTTT

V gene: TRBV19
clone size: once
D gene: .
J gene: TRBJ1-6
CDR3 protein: CASTFGKSPLHF
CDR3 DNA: TGTGCCAGTACGTTCGGGAAATCACCCCTCCACTTT

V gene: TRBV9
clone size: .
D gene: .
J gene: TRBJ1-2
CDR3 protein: CASSVERQASTMGYTF
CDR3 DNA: TGTGCCAGCAGCGTAGAACGACAGGCTTCCACTATGGGCTACACCTTC

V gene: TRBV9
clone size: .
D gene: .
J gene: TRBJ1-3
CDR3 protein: CASSVESGNTIYF
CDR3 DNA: TGTGCCAGCAGCGTAGAATCTGGAAACACCATATATTTT

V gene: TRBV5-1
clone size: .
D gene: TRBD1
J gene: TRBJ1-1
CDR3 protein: CASSGTGDTEAFF
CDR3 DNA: TGCGCCAGCAGCGGGACAGGGGACACTGAAGCTTTCTTT

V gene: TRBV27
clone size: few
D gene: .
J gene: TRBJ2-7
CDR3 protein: CASSSQGSEQYF
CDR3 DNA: TGTGCCAGCAGTTCACAGGGTTCCGAGCAGTACTTC

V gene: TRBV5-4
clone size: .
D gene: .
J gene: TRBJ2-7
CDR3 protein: CASSLSGVPYEQYF
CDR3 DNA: TGTGCCAGCAGCTTGAGTGGCGTGCCCTACGAGCAGTACTTC

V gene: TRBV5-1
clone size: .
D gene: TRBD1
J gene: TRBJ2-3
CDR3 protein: CASSLEQGAKDTQYF
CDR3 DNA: TGCGCCAGCAGCTTGGAACAGGGGGCAAAAGATACGCAGTATTTT

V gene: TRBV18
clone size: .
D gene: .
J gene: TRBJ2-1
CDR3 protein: CASSHDNEQFF
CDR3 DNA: TGTGCCAGCTCCCACGACAATGAGCAGTTCTTC

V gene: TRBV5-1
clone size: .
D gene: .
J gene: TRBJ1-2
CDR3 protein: CASSLAPGAGYTF
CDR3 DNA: TGCGCCAGCAGCTTGGCCCCAGGGGCCGGCTACACCTTC

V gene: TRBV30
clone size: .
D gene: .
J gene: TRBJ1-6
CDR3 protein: CAWTGENSPLHF
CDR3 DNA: TGTGCCTGGACAGGGGAGAATTCACCCCTCCACTTT

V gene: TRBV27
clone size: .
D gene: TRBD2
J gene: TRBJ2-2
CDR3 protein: CASSFSTIGLAGAPNTGELFF
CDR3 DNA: TGTGCCAGCAGTTTCAGCACAATCGGACTAGCGGGGGCGCCGAACACCGGGGAGCTGTTTTTT

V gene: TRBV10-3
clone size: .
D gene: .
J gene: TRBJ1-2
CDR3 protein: CAISEAPGVPNYGYTF
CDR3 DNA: TGTGCCATCAGTGAGGCCCCAGGCGTCCCGAACTATGGCTACACCTTC

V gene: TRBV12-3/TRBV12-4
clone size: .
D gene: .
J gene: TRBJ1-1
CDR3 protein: CASSRTGRTEAFF
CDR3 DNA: TGTGCCAGCAGCCGGACCGGGCGCACTGAAGCTTTCTTT

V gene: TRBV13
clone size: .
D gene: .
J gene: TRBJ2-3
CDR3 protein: CASSTLGGNEADTQYF
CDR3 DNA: TGTGCCAGCTCAACCCTAGGGGGGAACGAGGCAGATACGCAGTATTTT

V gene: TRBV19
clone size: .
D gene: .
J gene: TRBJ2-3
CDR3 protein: CASSIRGVGGTDTQYF
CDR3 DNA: TGTGCCAGTAGTATAAGGGGGGTAGGAGGCACAGATACGCAGTATTTT

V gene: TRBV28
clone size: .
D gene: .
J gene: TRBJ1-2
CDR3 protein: CASTPPTLQYGYTF
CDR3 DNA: TGTGCCAGCACTCCCCCGACACTACAATATGGCTACACCTTC

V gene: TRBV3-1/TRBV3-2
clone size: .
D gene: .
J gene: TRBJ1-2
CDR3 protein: CASSHRENGYTF
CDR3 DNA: TGTGCCAGCAGCCATCGAGAAAATGGCTACACCTTC

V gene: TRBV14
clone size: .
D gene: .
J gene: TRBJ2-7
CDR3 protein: CASSRAVGREFTYEQYF
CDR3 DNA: TGTGCCAGCAGCCGAGCGGTGGGAAGGGAGTTTACCTACGAGCAGTACTTC

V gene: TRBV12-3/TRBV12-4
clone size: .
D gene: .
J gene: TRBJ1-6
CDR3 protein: CASSSGGNSPLHF
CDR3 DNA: TGTGCCAGCAGTTCTGGAGGAAATTCACCCCTCCACTTT

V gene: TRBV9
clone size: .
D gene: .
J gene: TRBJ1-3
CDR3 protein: CASSVGAGLVGNTIYF
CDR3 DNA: TGTGCCAGCAGCGTAGGCGCGGGTTTGGTTGGAAACACCATATATTTT

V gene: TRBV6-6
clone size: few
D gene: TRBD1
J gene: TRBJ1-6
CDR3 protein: CASRQGESPLHF
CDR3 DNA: TGTGCCAGCCGACAGGGAGAGTCACCCCTCCACTTT

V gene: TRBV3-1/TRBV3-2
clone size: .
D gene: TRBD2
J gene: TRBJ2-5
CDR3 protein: CASRLAGAQETQYF
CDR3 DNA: TGTGCCAGCCGTCTAGCGGGGGCCCAAGAGACCCAGTACTTC

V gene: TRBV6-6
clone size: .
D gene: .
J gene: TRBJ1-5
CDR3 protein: CASSIGQPQHF
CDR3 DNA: TGTGCCAGCAGTATCGGTCAGCCCCAGCATTTT

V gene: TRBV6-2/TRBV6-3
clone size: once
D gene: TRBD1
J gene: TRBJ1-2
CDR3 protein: CASSYPRDSNYGYTF
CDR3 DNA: TGTGCCAGCAGTTACCCCCGGGACAGCAACTATGGCTACACCTTC

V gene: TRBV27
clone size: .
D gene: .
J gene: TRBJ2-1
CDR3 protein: CASSGGQSYNEQFF
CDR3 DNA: TGTGCCAGCAGCGGGGGACAGTCCTACAATGAGCAGTTCTTC

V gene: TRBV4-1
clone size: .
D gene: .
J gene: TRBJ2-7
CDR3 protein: CASSQDRGYEQYF
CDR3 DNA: TGCGCCAGCAGCCAAGATCGCGGCTACGAGCAGTACTTC

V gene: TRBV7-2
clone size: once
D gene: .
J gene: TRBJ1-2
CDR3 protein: CASSLARTASPTF
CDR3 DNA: TGTGCCAGCAGCTTGGCCCGTACAGCGAGCCCCACCTTC

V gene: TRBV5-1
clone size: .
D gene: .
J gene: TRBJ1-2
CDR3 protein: CASTGRGDGYTF
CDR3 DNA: TGCGCCAGCACCGGCAGGGGAGATGGCTACACCTTC

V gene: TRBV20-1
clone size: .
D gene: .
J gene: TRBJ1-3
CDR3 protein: CSASPKGTSGNTIYF
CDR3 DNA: TGCAGTGCTAGTCCTAAGGGTACTTCTGGAAACACCATATATTTT

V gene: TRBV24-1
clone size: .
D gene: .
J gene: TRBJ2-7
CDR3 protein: CATSEGLRAFF
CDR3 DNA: TGTGCCACCAGTGAGGGGCTACGAGCATTCTTC

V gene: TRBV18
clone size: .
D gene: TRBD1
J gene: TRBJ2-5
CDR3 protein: CASSPQGAGETQYF
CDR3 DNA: TGTGCCAGCTCACCACAGGGGGCAGGAGAGACCCAGTACTTC

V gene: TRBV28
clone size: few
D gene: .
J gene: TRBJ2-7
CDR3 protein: CASSATGPGGEQYF
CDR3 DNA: TGTGCCAGCAGTGCGACAGGCCCGGGCGGGGAGCAGTACTTC

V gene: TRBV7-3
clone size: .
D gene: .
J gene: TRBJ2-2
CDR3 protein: CASSLMNTGELFF
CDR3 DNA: TGTGCCAGCAGCTTAATGAACACCGGGGAGCTGTTTTTT

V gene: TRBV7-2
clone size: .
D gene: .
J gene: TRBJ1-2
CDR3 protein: CASSRGGGLGGYTF
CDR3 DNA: TGTGCCAGCAGCCGGGGTGGAGGGCTTGGAGGCTACACCTTC

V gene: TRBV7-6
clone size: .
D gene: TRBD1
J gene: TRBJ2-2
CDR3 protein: CASSPPTGTGAQGELFF
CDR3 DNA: TGTGCCAGCAGCCCTCCGACCGGGACAGGGGCGCAGGGGGAGCTGTTTTTT

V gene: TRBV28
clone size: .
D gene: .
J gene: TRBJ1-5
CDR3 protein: CASLRAGTGSNQPQHF
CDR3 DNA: TGTGCCAGCTTGAGAGCGGGGACCGGTAGCAATCAGCCCCAGCATTTT

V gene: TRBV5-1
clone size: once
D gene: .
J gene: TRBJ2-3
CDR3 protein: CASSLWGGRTDTQYF
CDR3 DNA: TGCGCCAGCAGCTTGTGGGGGGGCCGGACAGATACGCAGTATTTT